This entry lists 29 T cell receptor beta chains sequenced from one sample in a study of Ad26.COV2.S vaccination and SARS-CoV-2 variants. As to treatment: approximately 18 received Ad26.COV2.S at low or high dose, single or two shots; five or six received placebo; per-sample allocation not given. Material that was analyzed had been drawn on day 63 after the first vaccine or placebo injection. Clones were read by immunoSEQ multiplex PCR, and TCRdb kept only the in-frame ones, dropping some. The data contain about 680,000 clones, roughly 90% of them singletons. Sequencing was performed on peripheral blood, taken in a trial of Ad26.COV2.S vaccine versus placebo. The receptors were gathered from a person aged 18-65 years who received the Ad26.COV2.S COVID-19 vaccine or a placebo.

CDR3 amino acids: CASSQLTGGEDGYTF. CDR3 nucleotides: TGTGCCAGCAGCCAGCTGACAGGGGGCGAGGATGGCTACACCTTC. This chain connects TRBV14 to TRBJ1-2; 10 nucleotides line up with TRBD1. Germline V lookup: CDR1 SGHDN, CDR2 FVKESK. This CDR3 region has 15 residues. After removal of 3 bases from V and 6 bases from J, the junction contained 7 bases not matched to a gene.

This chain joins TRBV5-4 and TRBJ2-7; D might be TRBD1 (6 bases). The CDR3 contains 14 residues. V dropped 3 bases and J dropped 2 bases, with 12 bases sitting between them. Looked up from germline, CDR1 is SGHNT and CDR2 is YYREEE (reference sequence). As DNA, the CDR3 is TGTGCCAGCAGCTCAGGGGCCAATGCCTACGAGCAGTACTTC. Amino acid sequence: CASSSGANAYEQYF.

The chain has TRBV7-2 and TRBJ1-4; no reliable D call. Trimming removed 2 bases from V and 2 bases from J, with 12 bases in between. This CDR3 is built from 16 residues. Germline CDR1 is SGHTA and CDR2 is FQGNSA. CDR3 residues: CASSLISGKTNEKLFF. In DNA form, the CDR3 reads TGTGCCAGCAGCTTAATTTCCGGAAAGACTAATGAAAAACTGTTTTTT.

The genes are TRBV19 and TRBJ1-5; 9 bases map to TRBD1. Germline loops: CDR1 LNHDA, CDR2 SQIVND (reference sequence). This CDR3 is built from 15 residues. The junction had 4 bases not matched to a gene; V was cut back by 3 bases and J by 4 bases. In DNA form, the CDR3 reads TGTGCCAGTAGTATGCGGGACAGGGATAATCAGCCCCAGCATTTT. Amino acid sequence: CASSMRDRDNQPQHF.

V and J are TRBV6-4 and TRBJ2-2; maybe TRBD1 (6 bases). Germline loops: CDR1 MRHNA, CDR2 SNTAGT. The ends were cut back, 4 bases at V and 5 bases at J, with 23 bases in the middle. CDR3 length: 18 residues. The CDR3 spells CASSAYPWGLQGTGELFF. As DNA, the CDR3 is TGTGCCAGCAGTGCGTATCCGTGGGGGCTCCAGGGGACCGGGGAGCTGTTTTTT.

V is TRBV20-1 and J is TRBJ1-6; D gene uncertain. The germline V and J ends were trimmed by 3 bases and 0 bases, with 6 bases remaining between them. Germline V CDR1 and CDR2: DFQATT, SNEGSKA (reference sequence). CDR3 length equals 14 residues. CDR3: CSASYRSYNSPLHF. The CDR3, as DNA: TGCAGTGCTAGTTATCGCTCCTATAATTCACCCCTCCACTTT.

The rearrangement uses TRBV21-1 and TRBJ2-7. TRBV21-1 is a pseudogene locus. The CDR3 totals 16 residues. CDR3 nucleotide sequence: TGTGCCAGCAGCAGAACTAAAGGGCCTGGGTCCTACGAGCAGTACTTC. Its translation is CASSRTKGPGSYEQYF.

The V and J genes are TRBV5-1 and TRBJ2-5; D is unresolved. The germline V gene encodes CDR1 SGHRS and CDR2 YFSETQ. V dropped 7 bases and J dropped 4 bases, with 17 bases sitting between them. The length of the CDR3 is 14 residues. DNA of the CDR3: TGCGCCAGCCGCACCGATCCAGTAGGAGAGACCCAGTACTTC. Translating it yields CASRTDPVGETQYF.

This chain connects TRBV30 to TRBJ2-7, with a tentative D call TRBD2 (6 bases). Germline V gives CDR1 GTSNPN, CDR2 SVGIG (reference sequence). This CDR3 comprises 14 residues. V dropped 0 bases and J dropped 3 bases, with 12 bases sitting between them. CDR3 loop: CAWSVLAPGYEQYF. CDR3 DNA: TGTGCCTGGAGTGTACTAGCTCCGGGCTACGAGCAGTACTTC. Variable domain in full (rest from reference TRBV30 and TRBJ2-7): SQTIHQWPATLVQPVGSPLSLECTVEGTSNPNLYWYRQAAGRGLQLLFYSVGIGQISSEVPQNLSASRPQDRQFILSSKKLLLSDSGFYLCAWSVLAPGYEQYFGPGTRLTVT.

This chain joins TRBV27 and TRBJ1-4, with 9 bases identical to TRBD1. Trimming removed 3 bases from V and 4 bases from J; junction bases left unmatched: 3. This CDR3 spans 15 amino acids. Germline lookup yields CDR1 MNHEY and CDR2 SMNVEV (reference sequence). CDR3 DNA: TGTGCCAGCAGTTTGGGGACAGGGATTAATGAAAAACTGTTTTTT. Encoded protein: CASSLGTGINEKLFF.

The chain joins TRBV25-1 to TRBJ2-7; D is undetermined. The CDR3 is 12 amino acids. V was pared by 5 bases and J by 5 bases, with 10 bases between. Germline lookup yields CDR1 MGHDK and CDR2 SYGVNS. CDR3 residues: CASSRRYNEQYF. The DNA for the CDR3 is TGTGCCAGCAGTAGGAGATACAACGAGCAGTACTTC.

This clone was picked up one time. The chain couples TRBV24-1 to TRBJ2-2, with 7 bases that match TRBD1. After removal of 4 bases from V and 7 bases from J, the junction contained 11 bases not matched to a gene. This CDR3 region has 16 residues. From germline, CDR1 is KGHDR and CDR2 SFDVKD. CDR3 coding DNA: TGTGCCACCAGTGACCCAGGCAAGGGGGCGGGCGGGGAGCTGTTTTTT. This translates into CATSDPGKGAGGELFF.

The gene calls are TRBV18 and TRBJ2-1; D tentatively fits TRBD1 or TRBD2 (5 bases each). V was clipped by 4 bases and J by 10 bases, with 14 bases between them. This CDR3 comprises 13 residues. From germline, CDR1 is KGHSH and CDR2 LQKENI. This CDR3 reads CASSQNSGLEQFF. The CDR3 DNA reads TGTGCCAGCTCACAAAATTCGGGGCTAGAGCAGTTCTTC. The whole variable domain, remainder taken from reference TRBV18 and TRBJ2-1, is NAGVMQNPRHLVRRRGQEARLRCSPMKGHSHVYWYRQLPEEGLKFMVYLQKENIIDESGMPKERFSAEFPKEGPSILRIQQVVRGDSAAYFCASSQNSGLEQFFGPGTRLTVL.

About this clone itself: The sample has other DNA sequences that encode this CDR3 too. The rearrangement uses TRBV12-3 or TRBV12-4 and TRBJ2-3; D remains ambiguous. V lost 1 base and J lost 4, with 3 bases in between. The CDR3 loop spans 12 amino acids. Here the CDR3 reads CASSLVSDTQYF. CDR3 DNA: TGTGCCAGCAGTTTAGTGTCAGATACGCAGTATTTT.

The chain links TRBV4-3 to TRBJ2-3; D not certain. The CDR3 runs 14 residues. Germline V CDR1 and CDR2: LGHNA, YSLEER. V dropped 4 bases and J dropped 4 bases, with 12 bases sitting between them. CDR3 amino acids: CASSRRTGPDTQYF. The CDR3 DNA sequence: TGCGCCAGCAGCCGGAGAACCGGGCCAGATACGCAGTATTTT.

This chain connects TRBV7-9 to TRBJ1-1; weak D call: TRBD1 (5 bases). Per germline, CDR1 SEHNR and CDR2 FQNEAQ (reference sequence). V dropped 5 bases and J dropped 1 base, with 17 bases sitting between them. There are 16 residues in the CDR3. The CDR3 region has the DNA TGTGCCAGCAGCGACTTACTCGGGACTCCGAACACTGAAGCTTTCTTT. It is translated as CASSDLLGTPNTEAFF.

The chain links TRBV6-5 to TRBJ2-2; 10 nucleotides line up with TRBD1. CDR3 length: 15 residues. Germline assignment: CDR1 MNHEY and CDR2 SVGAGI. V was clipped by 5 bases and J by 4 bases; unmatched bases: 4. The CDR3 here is CASSKDRGATGELFF. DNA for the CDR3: TGTGCCAGCAGTAAGGACAGGGGGGCCACCGGGGAGCTGTTTTTT.

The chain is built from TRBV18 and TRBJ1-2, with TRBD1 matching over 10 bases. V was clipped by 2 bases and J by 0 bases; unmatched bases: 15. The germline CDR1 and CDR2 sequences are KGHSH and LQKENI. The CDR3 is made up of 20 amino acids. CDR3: CASSPSRDRGLPYANYGYTF. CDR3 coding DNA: TGTGCCAGCTCACCATCCCGGGACAGGGGTCTTCCGTACGCTAACTATGGCTACACCTTC.

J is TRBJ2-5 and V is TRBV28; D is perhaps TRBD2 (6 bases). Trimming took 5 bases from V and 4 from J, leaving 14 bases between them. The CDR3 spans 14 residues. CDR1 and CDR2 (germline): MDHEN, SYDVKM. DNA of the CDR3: TGTGCCAGCAGTCCTTCCCAGGGAGGAGAGACCCAGTACTTC. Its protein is CASSPSQGGETQYF.

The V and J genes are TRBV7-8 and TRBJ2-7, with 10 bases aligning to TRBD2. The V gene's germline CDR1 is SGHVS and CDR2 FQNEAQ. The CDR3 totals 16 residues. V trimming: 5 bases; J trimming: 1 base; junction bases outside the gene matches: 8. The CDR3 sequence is CASSPSTSGISYEQYF. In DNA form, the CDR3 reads TGTGCCAGCAGCCCGTCTACTAGCGGGATTTCCTACGAGCAGTACTTC.

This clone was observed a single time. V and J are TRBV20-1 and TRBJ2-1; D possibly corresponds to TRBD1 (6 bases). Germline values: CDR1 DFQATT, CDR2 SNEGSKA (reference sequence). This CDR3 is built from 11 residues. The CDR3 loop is CSVEQGIEQFF. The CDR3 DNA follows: TGCAGCGTGGAACAGGGCATTGAGCAGTTCTTC.

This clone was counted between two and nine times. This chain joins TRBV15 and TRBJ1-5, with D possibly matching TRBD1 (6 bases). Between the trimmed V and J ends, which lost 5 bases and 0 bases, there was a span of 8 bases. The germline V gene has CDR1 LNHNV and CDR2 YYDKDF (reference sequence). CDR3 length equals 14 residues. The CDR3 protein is CATSQGYSNQPQHF. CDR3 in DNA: TGTGCCACCAGCCAGGGGTATAGCAATCAGCCCCAGCATTTT. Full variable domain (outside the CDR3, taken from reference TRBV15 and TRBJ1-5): DAMVIQNPRYQVTQFGKPVTLSCSQTLNHNVMYWYQQKSSQAPKLLFHYYDKDFNNEADTPDNFQSRRPNTSFCFLDIRSPGLGDTAMYLCATSQGYSNQPQHFGDGTRLSIL.

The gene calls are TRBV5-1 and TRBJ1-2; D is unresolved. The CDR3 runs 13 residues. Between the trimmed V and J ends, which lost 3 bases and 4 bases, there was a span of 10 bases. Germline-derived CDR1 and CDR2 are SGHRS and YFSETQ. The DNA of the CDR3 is TGCGCCAGCAGCTCCGGGAACATCTATGGCTACACCTTC. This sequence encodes CASSSGNIYGYTF.

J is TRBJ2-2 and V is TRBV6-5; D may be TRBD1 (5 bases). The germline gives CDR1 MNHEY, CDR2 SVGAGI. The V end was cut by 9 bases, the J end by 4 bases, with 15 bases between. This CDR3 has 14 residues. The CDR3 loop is CASSTGHLTGELFF. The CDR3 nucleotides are TGTGCCAGTAGTACCGGACACCTCACCGGGGAGCTGTTTTTT.

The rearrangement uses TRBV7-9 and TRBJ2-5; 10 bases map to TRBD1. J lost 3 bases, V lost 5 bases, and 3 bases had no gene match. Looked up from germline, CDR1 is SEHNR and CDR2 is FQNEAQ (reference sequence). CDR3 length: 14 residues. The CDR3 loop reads CASSRGTGEETQYF. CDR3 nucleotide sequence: TGTGCCAGCAGCCGTGGGACAGGGGAAGAGACCCAGTACTTC.

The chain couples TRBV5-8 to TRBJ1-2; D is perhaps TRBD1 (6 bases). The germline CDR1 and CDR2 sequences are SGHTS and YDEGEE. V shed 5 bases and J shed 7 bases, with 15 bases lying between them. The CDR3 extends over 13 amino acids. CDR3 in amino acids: CASRSGTLSGYTF. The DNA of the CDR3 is TGTGCCAGCAGGTCCGGGACACTGAGTGGCTACACCTTC. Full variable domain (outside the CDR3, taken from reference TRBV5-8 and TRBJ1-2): EAGVTQSPTHLIKTRGQQATLRCSPISGHTSVYWYQQALGLGLQFLLWYDEGEERNRGNFPPRFSGRQFPNYSSELNVNALELEDSALYLCASRSGTLSGYTFGSGTRLTVV.

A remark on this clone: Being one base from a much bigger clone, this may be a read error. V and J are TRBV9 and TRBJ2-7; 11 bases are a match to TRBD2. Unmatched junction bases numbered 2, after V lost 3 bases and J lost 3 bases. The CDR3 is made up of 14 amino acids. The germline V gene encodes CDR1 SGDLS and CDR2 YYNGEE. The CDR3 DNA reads TGTGCCAGCAGCGCGGGGACTAGCGGCTACGAGCAGTACTTC. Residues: CASSAGTSGYEQYF.

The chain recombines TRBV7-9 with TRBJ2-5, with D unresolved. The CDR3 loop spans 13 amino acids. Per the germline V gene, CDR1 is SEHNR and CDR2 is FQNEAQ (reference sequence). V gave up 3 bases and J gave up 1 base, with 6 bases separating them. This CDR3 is CASSFVLQETQYF. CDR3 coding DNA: TGTGCCAGCAGCTTCGTGCTCCAAGAGACCCAGTACTTC.

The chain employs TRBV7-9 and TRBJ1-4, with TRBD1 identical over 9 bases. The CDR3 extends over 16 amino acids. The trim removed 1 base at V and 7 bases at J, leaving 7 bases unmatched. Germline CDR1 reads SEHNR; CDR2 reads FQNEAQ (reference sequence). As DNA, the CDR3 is TGTGCCAGCAGCTTAGGGGACAGGGATGTGAGTGAAAAACTGTTTTTT. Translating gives CASSLGDRDVSEKLFF.